The next 19 T cell receptor beta chains were all read from a single sample in a study of T cell changes during pregnancy in multiple sclerosis. Measured with immunoSEQ multiplex PCR; TCRdb has only the in-frame clones, and not every one. The data hold more than 45,000 clones, with about 90% observed a single time. The specimen comprised CD4+ T cells from peripheral blood mononuclear cells, sampled after pregnancy. The source of these receptors is a female donor with multiple sclerosis, enrolled in a pregnancy study.

Comment on this clone: Germline is not matched at one junction end, which may reflect a read error. This sequence joins TRBV19 and TRBJ1-5; weak D call: TRBD1 (5 bases). CDR1 is LNHDA, CDR2 SQIVND, per germline (reference sequence). The CDR3 spans 15 residues. The CDR3, as DNA: TGTGCCAGTACACCGGGGGGTGGAAGCAATCAGTCCCAGCATTTT. Encoded protein: CASTPGGGSNQSQHF.

The CDR3 loop reads CASSRDSGTYEQYF. CDR3 sequence (DNA): TGTGCCAGTAGCCGGGACTCAGGTACCTACGAGCAGTACTTC. V usage is TRBV19 and J usage is TRBJ2-7, with D possibly matching TRBD2 (6 bases). The CDR3 is 14 residues long. Germline CDR1 and CDR2: LNHDA and SQIVND (reference sequence). V was cut by 6 bases and J by 2 bases, with 14 bases left in between.

The rearrangement joins TRBV6-6 to TRBJ2-7; maybe TRBD1 (6 bases). Trimming removed 2 bases from V and 1 base from J, with 12 bases in between. The CDR3 has 15 amino acids. Looked up from germline, CDR1 is MNHNY and CDR2 is SVGAGI (reference sequence). The DNA of the CDR3 is TGTGCCAGCAGTTACCGAGAGACAGGATCCTACGAGCAGTACTTC. Translated, it gives CASSYRETGSYEQYF.

This clone came up once. The chain couples TRBV18 to TRBJ2-3; no firm D call. Germline lookup yields CDR1 KGHSH and CDR2 LQKENI. The CDR3 has 15 residues. The V gene lost 3 bases and the J gene lost 0 bases, with 10 bases spanning the gap. The CDR3 spells CASSPSAGSTDTQYF. Written as DNA, the CDR3 is TGTGCCAGCTCACCCTCGGCAGGCAGCACAGATACGCAGTATTTT.

J is TRBJ2-3 and V is TRBV9, with D possibly being TRBD2 (5 bases). The CDR3 has 15 amino acids. Per germline, CDR1 SGDLS and CDR2 YYNGEE. Trimming removed 0 bases at V and 5 bases at J, with 13 bases between. CDR3 loop: CASSVGRVGRDTQYF. The CDR3 DNA reads TGTGCCAGCAGCGTAGGGCGGGTGGGGAGAGATACGCAGTATTTT.

The chain has TRBV7-9 and TRBJ2-3, with 12 bases that match TRBD2. The CDR3 length is 15 residues. Germline V gene sequence: CDR1 SEHNR, CDR2 FQNEAQ (reference sequence). Germline trimming cut 5 bases from V and 6 bases from J; bases unmatched to any gene: 6. CDR3 sequence reads: CASSVGLAGIDTQYF. The CDR3 DNA is TGTGCCAGCAGCGTTGGACTAGCGGGAATTGATACGCAGTATTTT.

The rearrangement joins TRBV18 to TRBJ2-1; a weak D match, TRBD1 (5 bases). CDR3 length: 14 amino acids. CDR1 KGHSH and CDR2 LQKENI come from the germline V gene. V was pared by 3 bases and J by 4 bases, with 10 bases between. The CDR3 loop reads CASSPQRGYNEQFF. The CDR3 nucleotides read TGTGCCAGCTCACCCCAAAGGGGTTACAATGAGCAGTTCTTC.

The DNA for the CDR3 is TGTGCCAGCAGTGGGACAGTTAAAAACATTCAGTACTTC. Protein product: CASSGTVKNIQYF. This rearrangement joins TRBV6-4 to TRBJ2-4; D is perhaps TRBD1 (6 bases). This CDR3 region has 13 residues. Germline lookup yields CDR1 MRHNA and CDR2 SNTAGT. V lost 4 bases to trimming and J lost 4 bases, with 8 bases between them.

The chain has TRBV29-1 and TRBJ1-3; no reliable D call. Germline CDR1 and CDR2: SQVTM and ANQGSEA. The CDR3 is made up of 15 amino acids. With 0 bases removed from V and 2 bases from J, the gap between germline ends came to 11 bases. CDR3 region: CSVEENRGPGNTIYF. Here the CDR3 DNA reads TGCAGCGTTGAAGAAAACCGGGGTCCTGGAAACACCATATATTTT.

V is TRBV11-2 and J is TRBJ2-3, with TRBD2 matching 11 bases. Trimming cost V 2 bases and J 3 bases; bases outside gene matches: 7. The CDR3 is 17 amino acids. The germline gives CDR1 SGHAT, CDR2 FQNNGV. The CDR3 spells CASSLTSGSRHTDTQYF. DNA of the CDR3: TGTGCCAGCAGCTTAACTAGCGGGAGTAGGCATACAGATACGCAGTATTTT.

CDR3 region: CASSRRPDTDNEQFF. The CDR3, as DNA: TGTGCCAGCAGCCGTAGACCTGACACCGACAATGAGCAGTTCTTC. This chain links TRBV9 with TRBJ2-1; D not resolved. The CDR3 length is 15 residues. The germline gives CDR1 SGDLS, CDR2 YYNGEE. Trimming took 4 bases from V and 5 from J, leaving 16 bases between them.

The chain has TRBV4-3 and TRBJ2-7, with 10 bases aligning to TRBD2. The CDR3 has 15 residues. J was trimmed by 5 bases and V by 2 bases; bases with no gene match: 6. Germline values: CDR1 LGHNA, CDR2 YSLEER. The CDR3: CASSQWRSGRDEQYF. In DNA, the CDR3 is TGCGCCAGCAGCCAATGGAGGAGCGGGAGGGACGAGCAGTACTTC.

This sequence joins TRBV5-4 and TRBJ2-2; a weak D match, TRBD1 (6 bases). Germline V CDR1 and CDR2: SGHNT, YYREEE (reference sequence). Deletions cut 5 bases from V and 4 bases from J, with 15 bases between. CDR3 size: 15 residues. CDR3 nucleotides: TGTGCCAGCAGGCAGGGGAGAAGCGTCACCGGGGAGCTGTTTTTT. This encodes CASRQGRSVTGELFF.

The chain is built from TRBV7-9 and TRBJ2-3, with D hard to call. Germline CDR1 reads SEHNR; CDR2 reads FQNEAQ (reference sequence). Trimming removed 3 bases from V and 5 bases from J, with 12 bases in between. CDR3 length: 14 amino acids. CDR3 nucleotide sequence: TGTGCCAGCAGCTTCGGTCCAGGCGTAGATACGCAGTATTTT. Protein sequence: CASSFGPGVDTQYF.

The J gene is TRBJ2-1, the V gene TRBV7-3, with TRBD2 matching 10 bases. V lost 8 bases and J lost 6; bases outside the gene matches: 4. Germline V gives CDR1 SGHTA, CDR2 FQGTGA. There are 13 residues in the CDR3. In DNA form, the CDR3 reads TGTGCCAGCTCAGCGGGAGGGTTCAATGAGCAGTTCTTC. This gives the protein CASSAGGFNEQFF.

This clone has just one count. The chain employs TRBV29-1 and TRBJ2-5; a weak D match, TRBD2 (6 bases). V lost 5 bases to trimming and J lost 2 bases, with 12 bases between them. In germline, CDR1 is SQVTM, CDR2 ANQGSEA. The CDR3 is 13 amino acids. CDR3 DNA sequence: TGCAGCGTTAACATGGGAGGTCAAGAGACCCAGTACTTC. Residues: CSVNMGGQETQYF.

This clone has only a few counts. J is TRBJ1-1 and V is TRBV9, with D uncertain. Trimming removed 0 bases from V and 2 bases from J, with 5 bases in between. Per the germline V gene, CDR1 is SGDLS and CDR2 is YYNGEE. This CDR3 is built from 13 residues. CDR3 amino acids: CASSVESNTEAFF. The CDR3 nucleotides read TGTGCCAGCAGCGTAGAGAGTAACACTGAAGCTTTCTTT.

The chain recombines TRBV9 with TRBJ2-7; TRBD1 aligns across 8 bases. This CDR3 is built from 14 residues. V dropped 3 bases and J dropped 3; count of bases not matched to a gene: 5. Germline V gene sequence: CDR1 SGDLS, CDR2 YYNGEE. CDR3 protein: CASSAGTGIYEQYF. The CDR3 bases are TGTGCCAGCAGCGCCGGGACAGGCATCTACGAGCAGTACTTC. The full variable domain, rest sourced from reference TRBV9 and TRBJ2-7, is DSGVTQTPKHLITATGQRVTLRCSPRSGDLSVYWYQQSLDQGLQFLIQYYNGEERAKGNILERFSAQQFPDLHSELNLSSLELGDSALYFCASSAGTGIYEQYFGPGTRLTVT.

The chain recombines TRBV27 with TRBJ1-1, with D possibly TRBD1 on 5 matching bases. The CDR3 totals 18 residues. V was trimmed by 2 bases and J by 0 bases, leaving 19 bases between them. In germline, CDR1 is MNHEY, CDR2 SMNVEV (reference sequence). The CDR3 reads CASSLNGGAVVMNTEAFF. The CDR3 DNA is TGTGCCAGCAGTTTAAACGGGGGAGCGGTGGTTATGAACACTGAAGCTTTCTTT.